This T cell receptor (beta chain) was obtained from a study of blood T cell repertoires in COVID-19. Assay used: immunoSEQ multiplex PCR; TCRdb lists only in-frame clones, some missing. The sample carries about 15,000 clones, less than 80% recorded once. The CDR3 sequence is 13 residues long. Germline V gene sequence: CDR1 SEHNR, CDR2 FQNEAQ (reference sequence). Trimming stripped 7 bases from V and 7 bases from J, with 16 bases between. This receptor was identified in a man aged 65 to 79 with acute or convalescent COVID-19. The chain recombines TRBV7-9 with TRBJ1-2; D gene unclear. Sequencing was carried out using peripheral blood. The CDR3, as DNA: TGTGCCAGCACTCTGGCAGGCTTCAGTGGCTACACCTTC. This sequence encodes CASTLAGFSGYTF.